This T cell receptor beta chain was recorded in a study of blood T cell repertoires in COVID-19. Overall study context: The United States, Italy and Spain supplied acute and convalescent COVID-19 samples. T cells, B-cell-depleted T cells, or PBMCs provided the cDNA or gDNA that served as material.

Original processing methods: How many nucleated cells were present was estimated from reference gene primer amplification. Profiled with immunoSEQ multiplex PCR; TCRdb holds only in-frame clones, not every one. V and J calls plus clone size are reproduced from that table; the DNA served to infer D and trimming. Of under 400,000 clones in the sample, about 92% were seen once. The Seattle patients, enrolled during active infection, were followed longitudinally. This CDR3 region has 13 residues. V was pared by 4 bases and J by 6 bases, with 14 bases between. The germline V gene encodes CDR1 SGHKS and CDR2 YYEKEE (reference sequence).

This chain joins TRBV5-5 and TRBJ2-7, with D tentatively TRBD2 (5 bases). The TCR sequence derives from a woman aged 55-69 years with COVID-19, enrolled during active disease. What was sequenced was peripheral blood. The DNA for the CDR3 is TGTGCCAGCAGCCCTGGAGGCCGGCGCGAGCAGTACTTC. This gives the protein CASSPGGRREQYF.